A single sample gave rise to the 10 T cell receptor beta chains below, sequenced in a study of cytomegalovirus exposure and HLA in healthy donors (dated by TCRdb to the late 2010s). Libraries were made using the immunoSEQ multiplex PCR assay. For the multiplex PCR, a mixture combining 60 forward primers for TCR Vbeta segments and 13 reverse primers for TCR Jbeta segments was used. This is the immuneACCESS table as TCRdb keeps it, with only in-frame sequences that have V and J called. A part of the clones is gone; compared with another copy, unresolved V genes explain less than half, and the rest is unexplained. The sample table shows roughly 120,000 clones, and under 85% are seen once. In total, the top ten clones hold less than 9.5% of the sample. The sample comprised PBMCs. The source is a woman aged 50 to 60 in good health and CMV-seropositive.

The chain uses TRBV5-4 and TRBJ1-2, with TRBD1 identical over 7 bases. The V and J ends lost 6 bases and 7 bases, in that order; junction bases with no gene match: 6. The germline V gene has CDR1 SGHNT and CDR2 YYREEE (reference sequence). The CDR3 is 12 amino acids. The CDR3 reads CASTGGQAGYTF. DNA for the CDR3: TGTGCCAGCACCGGTGGACAGGCTGGCTACACCTTC.

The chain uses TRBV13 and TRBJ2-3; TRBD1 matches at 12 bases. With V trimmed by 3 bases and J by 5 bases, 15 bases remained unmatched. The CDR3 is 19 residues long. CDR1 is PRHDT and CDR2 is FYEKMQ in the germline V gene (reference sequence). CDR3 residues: CASSLLSYRDRGPEDTQYF. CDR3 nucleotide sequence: TGTGCCAGCAGCTTGCTCTCTTACCGGGACAGGGGGCCGGAAGATACGCAGTATTTT.

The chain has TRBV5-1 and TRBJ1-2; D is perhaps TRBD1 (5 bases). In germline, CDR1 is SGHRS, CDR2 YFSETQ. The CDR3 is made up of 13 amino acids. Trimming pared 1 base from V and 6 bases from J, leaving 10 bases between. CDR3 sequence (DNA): TGCGCCAGCAGCTTGACCAGGGAGGATGGCTACACCTTC. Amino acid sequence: CASSLTREDGYTF.

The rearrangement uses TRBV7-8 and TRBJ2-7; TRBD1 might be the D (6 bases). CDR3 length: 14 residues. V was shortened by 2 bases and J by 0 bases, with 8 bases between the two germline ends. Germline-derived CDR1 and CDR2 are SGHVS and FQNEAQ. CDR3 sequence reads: CASSLTGNSYEQYF. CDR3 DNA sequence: TGTGCCAGCAGCTTAACAGGGAACTCCTACGAGCAGTACTTC.

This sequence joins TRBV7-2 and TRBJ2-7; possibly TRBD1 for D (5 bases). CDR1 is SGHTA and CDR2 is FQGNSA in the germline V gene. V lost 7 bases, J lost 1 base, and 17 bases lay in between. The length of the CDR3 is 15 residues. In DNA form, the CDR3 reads TGTGCCAGCATCCCTAGGGCAGGGCTATCCTACGAGCAGTACTTC. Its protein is CASIPRAGLSYEQYF.

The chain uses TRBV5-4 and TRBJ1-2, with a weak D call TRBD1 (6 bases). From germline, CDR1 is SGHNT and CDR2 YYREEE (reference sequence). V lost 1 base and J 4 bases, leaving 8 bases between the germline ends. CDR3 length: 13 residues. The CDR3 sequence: CASSLRGGYGYTF. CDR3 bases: TGTGCCAGCAGCTTGAGAGGGGGCTATGGCTACACCTTC.

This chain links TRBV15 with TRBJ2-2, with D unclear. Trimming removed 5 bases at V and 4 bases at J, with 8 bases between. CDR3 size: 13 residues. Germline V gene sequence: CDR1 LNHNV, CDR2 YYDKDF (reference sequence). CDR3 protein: CATSSVRTGELFF. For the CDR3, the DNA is TGTGCCACCAGCTCAGTTCGCACCGGGGAGCTGTTTTTT.

CDR3 protein: CASSRDRNNGYTF. For the CDR3, the DNA is TGTGCCAGTAGTAGAGACAGAAATAATGGCTACACCTTC. The chain couples TRBV19 to TRBJ1-2; TRBD1 might be the D (5 bases). In germline, CDR1 is LNHDA, CDR2 SQIVND (reference sequence). The CDR3 is 13 amino acids. With 4 bases removed from V and 6 bases from J, the gap between germline ends came to 12 bases.

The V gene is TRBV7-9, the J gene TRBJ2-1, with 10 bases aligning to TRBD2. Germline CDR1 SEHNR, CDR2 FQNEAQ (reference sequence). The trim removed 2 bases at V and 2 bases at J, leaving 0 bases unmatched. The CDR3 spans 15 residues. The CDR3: CASSLLAGAYNEQFF. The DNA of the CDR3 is TGTGCCAGCAGCTTACTAGCGGGAGCCTACAATGAGCAGTTCTTC.

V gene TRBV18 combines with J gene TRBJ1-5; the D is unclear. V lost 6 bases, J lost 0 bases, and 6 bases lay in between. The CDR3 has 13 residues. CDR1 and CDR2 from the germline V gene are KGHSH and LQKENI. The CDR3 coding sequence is TGTGCCAGCTCTGAGTATAGCAATCAGCCCCAGCATTTT. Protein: CASSEYSNQPQHF.